This section outlines one TCR beta chain sequence together with its context. What it binds is not known. Germline V CDR1 and CDR2: SGHVS, FNYEAQ. The V segment lost 5 bases and the J segment 4 bases; nucleotides outside the gene matches: 8. There are 16 residues in the CDR3. The data originate from a study of T cells in Graves' hyperthyroidism and ophthalmopathy. Whole-study findings and limits: Expanded thyroid clonotypes (above 0.001) were mostly also found in blood. Model output signaled ophthalmopathy a median 6.5 months ahead of onset. Stable hyperthyroidism was told apart from ophthalmopathy by a model built on 13 V-J features.

Amplified regions were TCR beta CDR3 sequences from RNA transcripts. An initial round of RT-PCR targeting the TCR CDR3 relied on the HTBI primer set. TCRdb recomputed calls from the multiplex PCR reads with MiXCR, one row per CDR3 protein. The sample carries 500,000 to 600,000 distinct CDR3 sequences, 46% recorded once. The chain links TRBV7-6 to TRBJ2-2, with TRBD1 identical over 9 bases. The receptor was derived from an adult woman with Graves' disease, either hyperthyroidism or ophthalmopathy (not recorded which). The sample taken for sequencing was peripheral blood or thyroid tissue (not recorded which). The CDR3 sequence: CASSPRDREVTGELFF. CDR3 DNA sequence: TGTGCCAGCAGCCCCCGGGACAGGGAGGTCACCGGGGAGCTGTTTTTT.